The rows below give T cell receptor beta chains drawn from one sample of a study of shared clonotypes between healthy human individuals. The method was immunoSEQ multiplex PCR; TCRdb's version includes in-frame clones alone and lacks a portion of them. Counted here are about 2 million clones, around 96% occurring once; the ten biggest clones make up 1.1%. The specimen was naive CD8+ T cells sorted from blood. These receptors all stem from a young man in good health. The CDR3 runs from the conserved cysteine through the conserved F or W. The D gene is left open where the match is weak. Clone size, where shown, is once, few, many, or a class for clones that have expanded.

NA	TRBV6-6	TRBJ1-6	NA	CASSPQGRDSPLHF	TGTGCCAGCAGTCCCCAGGGAAGGGACTCACCCCTCCACTTT
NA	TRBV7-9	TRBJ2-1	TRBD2	CASSQNLAGESNEQFF	TGTGCCAGCAGCCAGAATCTAGCGGGGGAAAGCAATGAGCAGTTCTTC
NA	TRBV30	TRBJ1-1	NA	CAYTSGSLGGFF	TGTGCCTATACTTCGGGTTCCCTTGGGGGATTCTTT
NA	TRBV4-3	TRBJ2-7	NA	CASSQDRDGAYEQYF	TGCGCCAGCAGCCAAGATCGGGACGGGGCCTACGAGCAGTACTTC
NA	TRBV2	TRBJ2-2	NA	CASSEAFGGVNTGELFF	TGTGCCAGCAGTGAAGCTTTCGGAGGGGTCAACACCGGGGAGCTGTTTTTT
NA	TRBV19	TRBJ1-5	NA	CASSIGPIQGWVQPQHF	TGTGCCAGTAGTATAGGCCCTATACAGGGTTGGGTTCAGCCCCAGCATTTT
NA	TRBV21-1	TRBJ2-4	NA	CASSKLSGGGKNIQYF	TGTGCCAGCAGCAAACTTTCGGGAGGAGGCAAAAACATTCAGTACTTC
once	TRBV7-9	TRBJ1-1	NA	CASTRGYGTEAFF	TGTGCCAGCACCAGAGGGTATGGGACTGAAGCTTTCTTT
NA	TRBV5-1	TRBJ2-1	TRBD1	CASDLGTGLGEQFF	TGCGCCAGCGACCTGGGGACAGGACTGGGTGAGCAGTTCTTC
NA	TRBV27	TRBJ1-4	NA	CASRGPVAEKLFF	TGTGCCAGCAGGGGGCCTGTCGCGGAAAAACTGTTTTTT
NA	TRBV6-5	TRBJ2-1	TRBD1	CASSQTGGHNEQFF	TGTGCCAGCAGCCAGACAGGGGGCCACAATGAGCAGTTCTTC
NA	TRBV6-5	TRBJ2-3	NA	CASSSPRRGGTDTQYF	TGTGCCAGCAGTTCCCCCCGGAGGGGGGGGACAGATACGCAGTATTTT
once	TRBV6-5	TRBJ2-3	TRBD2	CASSSRAGDGGYTQYF	TGTGCCAGCAGTTCAAGAGCGGGAGATGGGGGTTATACGCAGTATTTT
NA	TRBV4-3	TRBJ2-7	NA	CASSQDASASYEQYF	TGCGCCAGCAGCCAAGACGCTAGCGCCTCCTACGAGCAGTACTTC
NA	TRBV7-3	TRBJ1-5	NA	CASSLMGHVDSNQPQHF	TGTGCCAGCAGCTTAATGGGGCACGTGGATAGCAATCAGCCCCAGCATTTT
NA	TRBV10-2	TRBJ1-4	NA	CASSPGDTGFNEKLFF	TGCGCAAGCAGCCCGGGAGACACGGGATTTAATGAAAAACTGTTTTTT
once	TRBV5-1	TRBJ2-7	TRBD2	CASTGLAPHEQYF	TGCGCCAGCACAGGACTAGCACCCCACGAGCAGTACTTC
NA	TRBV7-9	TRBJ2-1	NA	CASSLGSYNEQFF	TGTGCCAGCAGCTTAGGGTCCTACAATGAGCAGTTCTTC
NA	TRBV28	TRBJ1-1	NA	CASISLRTGVLNTEAFF	TGTGCCAGCATTAGCCTAAGAACGGGGGTCCTTAACACTGAAGCTTTCTTT
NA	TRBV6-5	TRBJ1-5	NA	CASSWGSNQPQHF	TGTGCCAGCAGTTGGGGTAGCAATCAGCCCCAGCATTTT
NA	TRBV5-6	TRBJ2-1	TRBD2	CASSRISGVYNEQFF	TGTGCCAGCAGCCGAATTAGCGGGGTTTACAATGAGCAGTTCTTC
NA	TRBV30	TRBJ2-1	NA	CAWSVNSGSYNEQFF	TGTGCCTGGAGTGTAAACAGCGGCTCCTACAATGAGCAGTTCTTC
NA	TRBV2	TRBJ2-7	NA	CASSERLEGEYEQYF	TGTGCCAGCAGTGAAAGGTTAGAAGGAGAGTACGAGCAGTACTTC
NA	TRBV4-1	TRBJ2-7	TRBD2	CASSQVLAGEFHYEQYF	TGCGCCAGCAGCCAAGTGCTAGCGGGAGAATTTCACTACGAGCAGTACTTC
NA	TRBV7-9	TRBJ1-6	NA	CAGGDPGGSPLHF	TGTGCCGGAGGGGACCCGGGCGGGTCACCCCTCCACTTT
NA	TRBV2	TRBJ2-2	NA	CASSEQNTGELFF	TGTGCCAGCAGTGAACAGAACACCGGGGAGCTGTTTTTT
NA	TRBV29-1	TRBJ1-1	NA	CSVDEVIEAFF	TGCAGCGTTGATGAGGTTATTGAAGCTTTCTTT
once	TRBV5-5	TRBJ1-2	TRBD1	CASSLVPGGQAYGYTF	TGTGCCAGCAGCTTGGTGCCAGGGGGGCAAGCCTATGGCTACACCTTC
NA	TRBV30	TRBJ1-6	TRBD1	CAWSRTGGSPLHF	TGTGCCTGGAGTAGGACAGGGGGTTCACCCCTCCACTTT
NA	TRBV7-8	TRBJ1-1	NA	CASSNTEAFF	TGTGCCAGCAGTAACACTGAAGCTTTCTTT
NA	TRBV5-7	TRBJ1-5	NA	CASSLYRPGDSSDTQHF	TGTGCCAGCAGCTTGTATCGCCCAGGGGATAGCTCAGATACGCAGCATTTT
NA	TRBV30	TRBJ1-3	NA	CAWSVAPVSGNTIYF	TGTGCCTGGAGTGTAGCCCCAGTCTCTGGAAACACCATATATTTT
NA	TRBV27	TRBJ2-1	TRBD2	CASSVSGSGNEQFF	TGTGCCAGCAGTGTCAGCGGGAGCGGCAATGAGCAGTTCTTC
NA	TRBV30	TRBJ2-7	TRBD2	CAWMGGDSYEQYF	TGTGCCTGGATGGGGGGGGATTCCTACGAGCAGTACTTC
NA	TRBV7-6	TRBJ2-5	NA	CASSLGPGGYQETQYF	TGTGCCAGCAGCTTAGGGCCAGGGGGGTACCAAGAGACCCAGTACTTC
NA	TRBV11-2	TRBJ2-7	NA	CASGHQDGPYEQYF	TGTGCCAGCGGACACCAGGACGGACCCTACGAGCAGTACTTC
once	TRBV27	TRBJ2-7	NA	CASSLLGGYEQYF	TGTGCCAGCAGTTTACTAGGAGGCTACGAGCAGTACTTC
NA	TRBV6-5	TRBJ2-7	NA	CASAETLGYEQYF	TGTGCCAGCGCCGAGACACTCGGCTACGAGCAGTACTTC
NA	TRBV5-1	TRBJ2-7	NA	CASSLADGGGYEQYF	TGCGCCAGCAGCTTGGCCGATGGGGGAGGTTACGAGCAGTACTTC
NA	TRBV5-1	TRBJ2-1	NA	CASSLVGGSYNEQFF	TGCGCCAGCAGCTTGGTCGGGGGAAGCTACAATGAGCAGTTCTTC
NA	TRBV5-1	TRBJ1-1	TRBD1	CASSLEGGRGTEAFF	TGCGCCAGCAGCTTGGAAGGGGGCCGGGGGACTGAAGCTTTCTTT
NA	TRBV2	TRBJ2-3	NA	CASSHSLTAKISTDTQYF	TGTGCCAGCAGCCATTCTTTGACAGCAAAAATTTCCACAGATACGCAGTATTTT
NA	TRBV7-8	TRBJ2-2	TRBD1	CASSGRDSHTGELFF	TGTGCCAGCAGCGGCCGGGACAGCCACACCGGGGAGCTGTTTTTT
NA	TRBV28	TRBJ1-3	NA	CASNLGGSGNTIYF	TGTGCCAGCAACCTGGGTGGGTCTGGAAACACCATATATTTT
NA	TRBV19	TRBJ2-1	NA	CASRGDEQFF	TGTGCCAGTAGGGGGGATGAGCAGTTCTTC
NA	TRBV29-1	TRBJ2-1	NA	CSVELRVRDNEQFF	TGCAGCGTTGAACTCCGCGTCAGGGACAATGAGCAGTTCTTC
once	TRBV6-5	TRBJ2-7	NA	CASSYSRTALSEQYF	TGTGCCAGCAGTTACTCGAGGACAGCCCTTAGCGAGCAGTACTTC
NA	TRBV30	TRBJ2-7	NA	CAQQSDSYEQYF	TGTGCTCAACAAAGCGACTCCTACGAGCAGTACTTC
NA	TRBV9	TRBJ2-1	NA	CASSVGLASEQFF	TGTGCCAGCAGCGTAGGCCTAGCGAGTGAGCAGTTCTTC
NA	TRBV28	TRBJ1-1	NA	CASSKDTLNTEAFF	TGTGCCAGCAGTAAGGACACCCTGAACACTGAAGCTTTCTTT
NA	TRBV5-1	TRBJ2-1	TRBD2	CASSLELAGGLAVREQFF	TGCGCCAGCAGCTTAGAACTAGCGGGAGGGCTAGCTGTCCGTGAGCAGTTCTTC
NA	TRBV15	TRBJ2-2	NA	CATSREDTGELFF	TGTGCCACCAGCAGGGAGGACACCGGGGAGCTGTTTTTT
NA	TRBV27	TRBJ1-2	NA	CASSVVRGDYGYTF	TGTGCCAGCAGTGTCGTGAGGGGAGACTATGGCTACACCTTC
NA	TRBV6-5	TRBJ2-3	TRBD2	CASSPPAGGTDTQYF	TGTGCCAGCAGTCCACCAGCGGGGGGCACAGATACGCAGTATTTT